Each of the 5 T cell receptor beta chains below was sequenced from the same sample in a study of shared clonotypes between healthy human individuals. Sequencing was performed with immunoSEQ multiplex PCR; in TCRdb, only in-frame clones are kept and a portion is missing. The sample includes fewer than 2.5 million clones, approximately 94% seen only once; the top ten take roughly 0.36%. The sequenced sample consisted of naive CD4+ T cells from PBMCs. Subset defined: CD45RA+ positively selected. The source is a man between 18 and 29 years old in good health. Some clones in this sample may be carry-over from other donors' samples.

DNA for the CDR3: TGTGCCAGCAGCTCGCTAGGTCGATTGGGAAACACCATATATTTT. Its translation is CASSSLGRLGNTIYF. V is TRBV5-6 and J is TRBJ1-3; D gene unclear. The germline V gene encodes CDR1 SGHDT and CDR2 YYEEEE. The CDR3 covers 15 residues. Trimming took off 3 bases at V and 4 bases at J, with 14 bases between the two ends.

The chain uses TRBV30 and TRBJ2-1, with D perhaps TRBD1 (5 bases). Trimming left V 5 bases short and J 0 bases short, with 11 bases between. From germline, CDR1 is GTSNPN and CDR2 SVGIG (reference sequence). The CDR3 contains 14 residues. The DNA for the CDR3 is TGTGCCTGGGCGACAGATATCTCCTACAATGAGCAGTTCTTC. Amino acid sequence: CAWATDISYNEQFF.

In DNA, the CDR3 is TGTGCCAGCAGCTGGAGACAGGGACCGCTGGGCGGCTACACCTTC. Encoded protein: CASSWRQGPLGGYTF. The V call is TRBV5-6, the J call TRBJ1-2; 7 bases line up with TRBD1. CDR3 length: 15 amino acids. The V gene end was trimmed by 3 bases and the J gene end by 8 bases; junction bases not matched to a gene: 13. CDR1 and CDR2 (germline): SGHDT, YYEEEE.

The chain carries TRBV6-5 and TRBJ2-1, with 7 nucleotides matching TRBD2. The CDR3 covers 12 residues. Looked up from germline, CDR1 is MNHEY and CDR2 is SVGAGI. Germline trimming cut 6 bases from V and 13 bases from J; bases unmatched to any gene: 9. The CDR3 is CASRQPSGIQFF. Here the CDR3 DNA reads TGTGCCAGCAGGCAACCTAGCGGTATCCAGTTCTTC.

The genes are TRBV5-1 and TRBJ1-5; D might be TRBD1 (5 bases). The CDR3 totals 14 residues. CDR1 is SGHRS and CDR2 is YFSETQ in the germline V gene. V dropped 2 bases and J dropped 6 bases, with 12 bases sitting between them. CDR3 nucleotides: TGCGCCAGCAGCTTAGGGGTAAGCGGTCAGCCCCAGCATTTT. Translation gives CASSLGVSGQPQHF. Variable domain in full (rest from reference TRBV5-1 and TRBJ1-5): KAGVTQTPRYLIKTRGQQVTLSCSPISGHRSVSWYQQTPGQGLQFLFEYFSETQRNKGNFPGRFSGRQFSNSRSEMNVSTLELGDSALYLCASSLGVSGQPQHFGDGTRLSIL.